This T cell receptor (beta chain) was identified in a study of T cells after yellow fever vaccination. Study findings and constraints: Relatively few clonotypes were ones that appeared in both CD4 and CD8 compartments. A large majority of primary-vaccination clones showed up again after the booster (approximately 95% CD4, 88% CD8). Weaker, the secondary response peaked sooner, at day 5 versus 15.

This clonotype has just a few counts. Its antigen is not identified. The CDR3 totals 13 residues. Germline assignment: CDR1 SNHLY and CDR2 FYNNEI. The ends were cut back, 11 bases at V and 1 base at J, with 14 bases in the middle. In TCRdb, the 5' RACE reads were re-called with MiXCR into one record per CDR3 protein. The data show over 150,000 distinct CDR3 sequences, approximately 6.8% seen once. V gene TRBV2 combines with J gene TRBJ1-1, with D maybe TRBD1 (6 bases). The receptor was derived from a man between 18 and 35 years old who received the YFV17D yellow fever vaccine. The input for sequencing was CD4+ T cells sorted from PBMCs, taken less than 6 days after the first yellow fever vaccination. The CDR3 DNA is TGTGCCGGAGGGGGGGCGAGGAACACTGAAGCTTTCTTT. It yields the protein CAGGGARNTEAFF.